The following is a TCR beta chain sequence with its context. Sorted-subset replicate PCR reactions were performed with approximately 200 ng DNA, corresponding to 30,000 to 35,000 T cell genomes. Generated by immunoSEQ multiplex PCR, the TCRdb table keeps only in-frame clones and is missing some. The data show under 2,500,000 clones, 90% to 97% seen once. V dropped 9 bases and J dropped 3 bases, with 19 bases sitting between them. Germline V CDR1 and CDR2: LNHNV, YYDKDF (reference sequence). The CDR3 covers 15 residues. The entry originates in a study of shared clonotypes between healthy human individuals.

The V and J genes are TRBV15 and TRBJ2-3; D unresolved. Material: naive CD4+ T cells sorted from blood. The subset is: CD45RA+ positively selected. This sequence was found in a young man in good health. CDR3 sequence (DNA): TGTGCCACGGGAAGGAAATCTAGTGGGACAGATACGCAGTATTTT. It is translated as CATGRKSSGTDTQYF.